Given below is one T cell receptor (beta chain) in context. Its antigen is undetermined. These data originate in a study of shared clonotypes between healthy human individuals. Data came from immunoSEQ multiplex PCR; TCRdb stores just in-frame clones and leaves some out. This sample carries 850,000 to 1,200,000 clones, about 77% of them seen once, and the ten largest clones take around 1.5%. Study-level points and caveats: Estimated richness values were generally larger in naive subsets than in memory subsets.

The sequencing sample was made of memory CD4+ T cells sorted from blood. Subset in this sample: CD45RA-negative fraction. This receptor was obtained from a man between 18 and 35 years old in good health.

The CDR3 DNA sequence: TGTGCCAGCAGCCGCAGGACAGGGGGCTTCGGGGAGCTGTTTTTT. This gives the protein CASSRRTGGFGELFF. The chain combines TRBV7-9 with TRBJ2-2; TRBD1 matches at 11 bases. The CDR3 runs 15 residues. Unmatched junction bases numbered 6, after V lost 5 bases and J lost 7 bases. Germline CDR1 SEHNR, CDR2 FQNEAQ (reference sequence).